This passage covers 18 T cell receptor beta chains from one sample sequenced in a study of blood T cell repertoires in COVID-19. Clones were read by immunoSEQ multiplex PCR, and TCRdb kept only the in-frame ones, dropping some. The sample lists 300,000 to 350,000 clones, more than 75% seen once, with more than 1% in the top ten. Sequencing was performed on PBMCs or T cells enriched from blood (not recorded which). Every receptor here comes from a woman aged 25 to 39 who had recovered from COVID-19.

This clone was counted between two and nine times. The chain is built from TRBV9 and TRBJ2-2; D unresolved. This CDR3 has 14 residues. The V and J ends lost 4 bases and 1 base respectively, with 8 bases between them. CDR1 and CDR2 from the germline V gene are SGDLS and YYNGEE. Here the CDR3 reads CASSPLLNTGELFF. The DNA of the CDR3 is TGTGCCAGCAGCCCCCTCTTGAACACCGGGGAGCTGTTTTTT.

The CDR3 here is CASNYRGSDGYTF. CDR3 DNA sequence: TGTGCCAGCAACTACCGGGGGTCCGACGGCTACACCTTC. The V gene is TRBV2, the J gene TRBJ1-2, with D maybe TRBD1 (5 bases). V shed 7 bases and J shed 8 bases, with 17 bases lying between them. The CDR3 spans 13 residues. The germline CDR1 and CDR2 sequences are SNHLY and FYNNEI.

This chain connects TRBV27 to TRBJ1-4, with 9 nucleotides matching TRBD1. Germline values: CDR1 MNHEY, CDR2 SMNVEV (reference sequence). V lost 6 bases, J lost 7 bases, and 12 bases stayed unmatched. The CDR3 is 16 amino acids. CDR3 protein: CASSRTTGTGPEKLFF. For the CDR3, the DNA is TGTGCCAGCAGCCGCACCACCGGGACAGGGCCTGAAAAACTGTTTTTT.

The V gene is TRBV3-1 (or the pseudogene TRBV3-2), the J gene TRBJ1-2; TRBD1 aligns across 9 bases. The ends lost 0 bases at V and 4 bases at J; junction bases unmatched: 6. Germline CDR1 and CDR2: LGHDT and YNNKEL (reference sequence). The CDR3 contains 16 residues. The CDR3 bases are TGTGCCAGCAGCCAAGATGCGGGACAGGGTGTCTATGGCTACACCTTC. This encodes CASSQDAGQGVYGYTF.

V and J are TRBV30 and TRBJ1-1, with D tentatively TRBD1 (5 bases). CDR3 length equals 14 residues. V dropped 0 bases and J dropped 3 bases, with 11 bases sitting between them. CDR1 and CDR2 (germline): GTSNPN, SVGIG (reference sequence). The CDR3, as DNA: TGTGCCTGGAGTGTAGGGGCGCTCGACACTGAAGCTTTCTTT. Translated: CAWSVGALDTEAFF.

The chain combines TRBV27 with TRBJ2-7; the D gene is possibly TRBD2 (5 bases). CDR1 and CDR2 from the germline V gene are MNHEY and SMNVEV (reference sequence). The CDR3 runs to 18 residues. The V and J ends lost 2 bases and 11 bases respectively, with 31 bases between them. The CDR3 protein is CASSLRNLQRNTPKEKYF. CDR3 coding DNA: TGTGCCAGCAGTTTACGGAATCTACAGCGGAACACCCCGAAAGAGAAGTACTTC.

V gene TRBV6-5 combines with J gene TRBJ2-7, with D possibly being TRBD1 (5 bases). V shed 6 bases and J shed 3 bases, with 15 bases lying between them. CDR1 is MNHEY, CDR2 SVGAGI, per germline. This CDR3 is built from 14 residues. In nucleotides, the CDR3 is TGTGCCAGCAGCTGGGGCAGGGTCAACTACGAGCAGTACTTC. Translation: CASSWGRVNYEQYF.

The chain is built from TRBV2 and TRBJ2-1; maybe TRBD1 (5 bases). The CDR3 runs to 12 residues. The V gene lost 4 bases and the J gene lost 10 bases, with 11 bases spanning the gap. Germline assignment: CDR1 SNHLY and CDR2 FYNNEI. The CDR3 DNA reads TGTGCCAGCAGTGTAAAGGGGTGGGAGCAGTTCTTC. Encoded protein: CASSVKGWEQFF.

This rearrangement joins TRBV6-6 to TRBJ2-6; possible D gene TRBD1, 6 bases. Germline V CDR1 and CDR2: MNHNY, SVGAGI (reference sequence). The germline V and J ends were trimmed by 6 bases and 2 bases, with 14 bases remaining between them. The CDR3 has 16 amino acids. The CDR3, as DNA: TGTGCCAGCAGCCCTACCCAGGGGACTGGGGCCAACGTCCTGACTTTC. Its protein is CASSPTQGTGANVLTF.

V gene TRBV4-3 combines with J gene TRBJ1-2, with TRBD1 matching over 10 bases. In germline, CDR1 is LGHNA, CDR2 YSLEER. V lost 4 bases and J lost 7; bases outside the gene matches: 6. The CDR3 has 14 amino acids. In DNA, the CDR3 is TGCGCCAGCAGCCGAGACAGGGGGCGGGCTGGCTACACCTTC. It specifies CASSRDRGRAGYTF.

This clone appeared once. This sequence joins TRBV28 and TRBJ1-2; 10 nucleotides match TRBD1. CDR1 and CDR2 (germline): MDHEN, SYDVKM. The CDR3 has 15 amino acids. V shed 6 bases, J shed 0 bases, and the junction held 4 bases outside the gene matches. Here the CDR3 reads CASRSGTGANYGYTF. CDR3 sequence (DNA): TGTGCCAGCAGGTCGGGGACAGGGGCTAACTATGGCTACACCTTC.

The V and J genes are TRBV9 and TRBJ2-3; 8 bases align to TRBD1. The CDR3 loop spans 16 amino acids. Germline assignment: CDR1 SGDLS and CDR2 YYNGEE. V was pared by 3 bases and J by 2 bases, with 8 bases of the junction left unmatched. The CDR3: CASSDNRGTYTDTQYF. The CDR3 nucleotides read TGTGCCAGCAGCGACAACAGGGGGACCTACACAGATACGCAGTATTTT.

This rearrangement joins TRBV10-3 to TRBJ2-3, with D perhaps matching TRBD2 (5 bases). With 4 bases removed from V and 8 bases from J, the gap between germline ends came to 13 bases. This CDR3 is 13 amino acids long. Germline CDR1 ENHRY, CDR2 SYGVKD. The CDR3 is CAISASEAGTQYF. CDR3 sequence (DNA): TGTGCCATCAGTGCCAGTGAGGCGGGTACGCAGTATTTT.

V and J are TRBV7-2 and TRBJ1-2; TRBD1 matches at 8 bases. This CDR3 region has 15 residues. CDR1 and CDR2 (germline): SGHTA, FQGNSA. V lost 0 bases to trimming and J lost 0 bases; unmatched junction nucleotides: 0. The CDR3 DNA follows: TGTGCCAGCAGCTTAGCGACAGGGGCTAACTATGGCTACACCTTC. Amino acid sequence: CASSLATGANYGYTF. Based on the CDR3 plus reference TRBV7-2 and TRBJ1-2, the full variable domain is GAGVSQSPSNKVTEKGKDVELRCDPISGHTALYWYRQSLGQGLEFLIYFQGNSAPDKSGLPSDRFSAERTGGSVSTLTIQRTQQEDSAVYLCASSLATGANYGYTFGSGTRLTVV.

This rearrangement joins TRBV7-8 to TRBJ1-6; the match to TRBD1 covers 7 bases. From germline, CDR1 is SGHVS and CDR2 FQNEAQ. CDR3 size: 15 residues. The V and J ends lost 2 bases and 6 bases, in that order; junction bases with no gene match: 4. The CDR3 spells CASSLMGQINSPLHF. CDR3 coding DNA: TGTGCCAGCAGCTTAATGGGACAGATTAATTCACCCCTCCACTTT.

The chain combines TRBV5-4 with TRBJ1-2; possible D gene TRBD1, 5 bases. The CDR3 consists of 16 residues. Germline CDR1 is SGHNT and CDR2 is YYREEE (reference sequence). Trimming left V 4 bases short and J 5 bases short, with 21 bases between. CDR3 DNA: TGTGCCAGCAGCCCCGCAGGGCGGGGCGACCAATATGGCTACACCTTC. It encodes CASSPAGRGDQYGYTF. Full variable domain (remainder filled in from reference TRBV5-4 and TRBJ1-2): ETGVTQSPTHLIKTRGQQVTLRCSSQSGHNTVSWYQQALGQGPQFIFQYYREEENGRGNFPPRFSGLQFPNYSSELNVNALELDDSALYLCASSPAGRGDQYGYTFGSGTRLTVV.

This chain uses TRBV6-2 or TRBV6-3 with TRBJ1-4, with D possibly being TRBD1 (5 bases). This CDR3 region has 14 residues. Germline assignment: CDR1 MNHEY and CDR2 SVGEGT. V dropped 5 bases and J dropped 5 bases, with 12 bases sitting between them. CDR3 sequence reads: CASSQQASNEKLFF. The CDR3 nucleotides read TGTGCCAGCAGTCAACAGGCCTCAAATGAAAAACTGTTTTTT.

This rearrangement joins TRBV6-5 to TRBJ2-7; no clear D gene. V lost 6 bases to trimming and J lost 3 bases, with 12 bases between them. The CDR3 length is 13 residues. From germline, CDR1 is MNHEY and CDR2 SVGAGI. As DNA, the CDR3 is TGTGCCAGCAGCTTAAACTTGAACTACGAGCAGTACTTC. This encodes CASSLNLNYEQYF.